One sample yielded the 24 T cell receptor beta chains listed below, sequenced in a study of blood T cell repertoires in COVID-19. The table came from immunoSEQ multiplex PCR; TCRdb's copy has only in-frame clones and leaves some out. The sample holds 250,000 or so clones, roughly four fifths seen once. The sequencing input was peripheral blood. The origin of the receptors is a man at least 80 years old with acute or convalescent COVID-19.

This clone was found once. The chain recombines TRBV10-2 with TRBJ2-5; 7 nucleotides agree with TRBD2. The CDR3 length is 20 residues. V lost 1 base to trimming and J lost 1 base; unmatched junction nucleotides: 18. Germline loops: CDR1 WSHSY, CDR2 SAAADI. The CDR3 DNA follows: TGCGCCAGCAGTGAGTTCCCCGGTGGGAGGGCCCTCAACTCCCAAGAGACCCAGTACTTC. Amino acid sequence: CASSEFPGGRALNSQETQYF.

The V call is TRBV18, the J call TRBJ1-2; D is perhaps TRBD1 (6 bases). The CDR3 has 13 amino acids. Trimming shortened V by 5 bases and J by 4 bases, and 11 bases separated the two germline ends. Germline CDR1 and CDR2: KGHSH and LQKENI. The CDR3 loop reads CASSSGQVYGYTF. The CDR3 DNA follows: TGTGCCAGCTCATCGGGACAAGTCTATGGCTACACCTTC.

V and J are TRBV30 and TRBJ1-1, with 12 bases aligning to TRBD1. Losses at the gene ends were 2 bases for V and 1 base for J; bases not matched to a gene: 8. The germline V gene has CDR1 GTSNPN and CDR2 SVGIG (reference sequence). The CDR3 spans 17 residues. The CDR3 sequence is CAWSYLGTGGSNTEAFF. The CDR3 DNA follows: TGTGCCTGGAGTTACCTGGGGACAGGGGGCTCGAACACTGAAGCTTTCTTT.

The V call is TRBV10-3, the J call TRBJ1-2; no clear D gene. The CDR3 covers 13 residues. Trimming took 4 bases from V and 3 from J, leaving 9 bases between them. Germline assignment: CDR1 ENHRY and CDR2 SYGVKD. The DNA of the CDR3 is TGTGCCATCAGTGGAGGGAGAGACTATGGCTACACCTTC. Residues: CAISGGRDYGYTF.

The chain joins TRBV4-1 to TRBJ1-1, with D uncertain. The CDR3 contains 15 residues. Trimming cost V 4 bases and J 0 bases, with 12 bases left between them. CDR1 is MGHRA and CDR2 is YSYEKL in the germline V gene. The CDR3 is CASSPFLGVNTEAFF. The CDR3 nucleotides are TGCGCCAGCAGCCCTTTCCTCGGGGTGAACACTGAAGCTTTCTTT.

The rearrangement joins TRBV5-3 to TRBJ2-1, with TRBD2 identical over 11 bases. Being an ORF, TRBV5-3 has a function that is uncertain. The length of the CDR3 is 15 residues. Losses at the gene ends were 4 bases for V and 4 bases for J; bases not matched to a gene: 4. DNA for the CDR3: TGTGCCAGAAGCCGGGGACTAGCGGAATACAATGAGCAGTTCTTC. This encodes CARSRGLAEYNEQFF.

This chain joins TRBV5-8 and TRBJ1-2; 7 bases fit TRBD1. The CDR3 spans 13 residues. CDR1 SGHTS and CDR2 YDEGEE come from the germline V gene. Trimming removed 1 base from V and 6 bases from J; junction bases left unmatched: 3. The CDR3 loop is CASSLTGVHGYTF. CDR3 DNA: TGTGCCAGCAGCTTGACAGGGGTCCATGGCTACACCTTC.

The genes are TRBV4-2 and TRBJ2-1, with 12 positions matching TRBD2. Trimming removed 0 bases from V and 6 bases from J; junction bases left unmatched: 24. The germline V gene has CDR1 LGHNA and CDR2 YNFKEQ. The CDR3 is 23 amino acids. The CDR3 is CASSQDDIYGRLAGGPPPNEQFF. The CDR3 coding sequence is TGTGCCAGCAGCCAAGATGACATATATGGGAGGCTAGCGGGAGGGCCGCCTCCCAATGAGCAGTTCTTC.

CDR3 nucleotide sequence: TGTGCCAGCAGCTTCTACAGGGGGCGCAATGAGCAGTTCTTC. Protein sequence: CASSFYRGRNEQFF. J is TRBJ2-1 and V is TRBV7-2; TRBD1 agrees at 9 bases. Per germline, CDR1 SGHTA and CDR2 FQGNSA. The CDR3 has 14 amino acids. Trimming cost V 3 bases and J 6 bases; bases outside gene matches: 3. Complete variable domain (other parts from reference TRBV7-2 and TRBJ2-1): GAGVSQSPSNKVTEKGKDVELRCDPISGHTALYWYRQSLGQGLEFLIYFQGNSAPDKSGLPSDRFSAERTGGSVSTLTIQRTQQEDSAVYLCASSFYRGRNEQFFGPGTRLTVL.

The V and J genes are TRBV2 and TRBJ1-6, with D hard to call. CDR3 length: 16 residues. CDR1 is SNHLY and CDR2 is FYNNEI in the germline V gene. V was clipped by 7 bases and J by 0 bases, with 13 bases between them. CDR3 nucleotides: TGTGCCAGCATACGCGGGCCTAGCTCCTATAATTCACCCCTCCACTTT. It is translated as CASIRGPSSYNSPLHF.

The rearrangement uses TRBV5-1 and TRBJ2-7; D might be TRBD2 (6 bases). CDR1 is SGHRS, CDR2 YFSETQ, per germline. CDR3 length: 14 amino acids. V was shortened by 4 bases and J by 7 bases, with 18 bases between the two germline ends. This CDR3 is CASSREWGRVEQYF. The CDR3, as DNA: TGCGCCAGCAGCCGGGAGTGGGGAAGGGTGGAGCAGTACTTC.

The chain couples TRBV5-1 to TRBJ1-5; 10 bases line up with TRBD1. This CDR3 region has 15 residues. V lost 2 bases to trimming and J lost 7 bases; unmatched junction nucleotides: 6. Germline CDR1 and CDR2: SGHRS and YFSETQ. The CDR3 region has the DNA TGCGCCAGCAGCTTATCCGGGACAGGGGAACAGCCCCAGCATTTT. Its protein is CASSLSGTGEQPQHF.

This clone was observed once. The chain links TRBV7-2 to TRBJ2-2; 8 nucleotides agree with TRBD2. V was pared by 5 bases and J by 1 base, with 9 bases of the junction left unmatched. This CDR3 is 17 amino acids long. Germline V gene sequence: CDR1 SGHTA, CDR2 FQGNSA. This CDR3 reads CASSLGRAGMNTGELFF. The DNA for the CDR3 is TGTGCCAGCAGCCTCGGGAGGGCGGGCATGAACACCGGGGAGCTGTTTTTT.

The chain joins TRBV29-1 to TRBJ2-6; no clear D. Germline V gene data show CDR1 as SQVTM and CDR2 as ANQGSEA. The CDR3 covers 15 residues. V lost 4 bases and J 0 bases, leaving 10 bases between the germline ends. As DNA, the CDR3 is TGCAGCGTTGGCGGATACCCCTCTGGGGCCAACGTCCTGACTTTC. It yields the protein CSVGGYPSGANVLTF.

This clone is a singleton in its sample. The chain carries TRBV19 and TRBJ1-2; 7 bases are shared with TRBD1. This CDR3 contains 16 residues. Germline-derived CDR1 and CDR2 are LNHDA and SQIVND (reference sequence). V was clipped by 5 bases and J by 5 bases; unmatched bases: 14. CDR3 nucleotides: TGTGCCAGTAGTCCTTTTTCTCAGGGGGGCGTGTATGGCTACACCTTC. Translation: CASSPFSQGGVYGYTF. The complete variable domain, with remaining parts taken from reference TRBV19 and TRBJ1-2, reads DGGITQSPKYLFRKEGQNVTLSCEQNLNHDAMYWYRQDPGQGLRLIYYSQIVNDFQKGDIAEGYSVSREKKESFPLTVTSAQKNPTAFYLCASSPFSQGGVYGYTFGSGTRLTVV.

V and J are TRBV5-5 and TRBJ1-6; D is perhaps TRBD1 (5 bases). The CDR3 consists of 17 residues. Germline loops: CDR1 SGHKS, CDR2 YYEKEE (reference sequence). Trimming pared 4 bases from V and 4 bases from J, leaving 18 bases between. The CDR3 nucleotides read TGTGCCAGCAGCCGAGAGCTACAGGCCGTTTATAATTCACCCCTCCACTTT. Residues: CASSRELQAVYNSPLHF.

The chain has TRBV19 and TRBJ1-2; D unresolved. Germline-derived CDR1 and CDR2 are LNHDA and SQIVND (reference sequence). Trimming shortened V by 5 bases and J by 4 bases, and 11 bases separated the two germline ends. The CDR3 is 13 amino acids. This CDR3 reads CASSRGGSYGYTF. CDR3 DNA: TGTGCCAGTAGTCGCGGAGGGAGCTATGGCTACACCTTC.

The CDR3 region is CASSSHRSNEAFF. The CDR3 DNA sequence: TGTGCCAGCAGTTCCCACAGGTCCAATGAAGCTTTCTTT. V usage is TRBV27 and J usage is TRBJ1-1, with TRBD1 as a possible D gene (5 bases). The CDR3 length is 13 residues. CDR1 is MNHEY, CDR2 SMNVEV, per germline (reference sequence). V lost 4 bases to trimming and J lost 7 bases, with 13 bases between them.

The gene calls are TRBV6-2 or TRBV6-3 and TRBJ1-5; the D is unclear. The ends were cut back, 2 bases at V and 4 bases at J, with 9 bases in the middle. The germline V gene encodes CDR1 MNHEY and CDR2 SVGEGT. The CDR3 is 14 amino acids. DNA of the CDR3: TGTGCCAGCAGTTACGGGAGGGTTAATCAGCCCCAGCATTTT. It translates to CASSYGRVNQPQHF.

V usage is TRBV10-3 and J usage is TRBJ1-6, with TRBD1 matching over 8 bases. The CDR3 loop spans 14 amino acids. The germline V gene encodes CDR1 ENHRY and CDR2 SYGVKD. V was pared by 10 bases and J by 4 bases, with 6 bases of the junction left unmatched. CDR3 coding DNA: TGTGCCACGTCACAGGGGGGGTATAATTCACCCCTCCACTTT. It translates to CATSQGGYNSPLHF.

The chain recombines TRBV5-4 with TRBJ2-7, with 7 bases identical to TRBD2. The CDR3 runs to 13 residues. The V gene's germline CDR1 is SGHNT and CDR2 YYREEE (reference sequence). Trimming removed 7 bases from V and 3 bases from J; junction bases left unmatched: 7. CDR3 in DNA: TGTGCCAGCTCCCGCCCGGGAGGCTACGAGCAGTACTTC. Protein: CASSRPGGYEQYF.

This chain uses TRBV28 with TRBJ2-7; 7 nucleotides agree with TRBD1. This CDR3 contains 17 residues. The trim removed 3 bases at V and 2 bases at J, leaving 13 bases unmatched. Germline V gene lookup returns CDR1 MDHEN and CDR2 SYDVKM. In DNA form, the CDR3 reads TGTGCCAGCAGTTTGGCCTCCGGGCCCGGGACAGCCTACGAGCAGTACTTC. Its translation is CASSLASGPGTAYEQYF.

This chain joins TRBV28 and TRBJ1-4, with 8 bases matching TRBD1. Germline V lookup: CDR1 MDHEN, CDR2 SYDVKM. Trimming took 6 bases from V and 5 from J; bases not matched to a gene: 11. The CDR3 is 16 amino acids. For the CDR3, the DNA is TGTGCCAGCAGCTCCCCCGGGCAGGGGGCAAATGAAAAACTGTTTTTT. Amino acid sequence: CASSSPGQGANEKLFF.

This clone was found many times. The rearrangement joins TRBV21-1 to TRBJ1-3; TRBD1, the D gene given by the table, was not confirmed from the DNA. TRBV21-1 has pseudogene status. The CDR3 length is 17 residues. CDR3 sequence (DNA): TGTGCCAGCAGCAAAGAGGGGCAGGGTAGCTCTGGAAACACCATATATTTT. As protein: CASSKEGQGSSGNTIYF.